This T cell receptor (beta chain) was found in a study of blood T cells in healthy people across ages (dated by TCRdb to about 2015). Broadly, across the study: Template switching captured roughly one uniquely barcoded TCR beta cDNA molecule per two T cells in model experiments. Age-related changes in TCR beta repertoire diversity were measured in the study by deep sequencing normalized with unique cDNA molecular identifiers. The donors were divided into four age groups: young (average roughly 15 years), middle-aged (about 39), aged (roughly 60) and long-lived (82). Using the same blood draw, the study looked at two additional independent replicas of 1 million unique cDNA reads for two donors, one aged 18 to 30 and the other aged 80 or older. To avoid experimental bias, donors of different ages were randomly spread across the sequencing lanes. What the authors observed across the whole study: Estimates of total diversity based on one million sequenced T cells were considered lower bounds and underestimates. Compared with the aged group, more naive CD4+ T cells, fewer expanded clones and increased TCR diversity were shown by the long-lived group, suggesting age selection. Bulk unsorted PBMC profiling prevented conclusive comparison of naive and antigen-experienced compartments. A strong correlation was found between observed TCR beta diversity and the percentage of naive T cells measured by flow cytometry. Donor CMV infection status was unknown, potentially confounding age-related changes in expanded clonotypes. Observed TCR beta diversity per million T cells fell roughly linearly with age, and a significant reduction was already apparent by age roughly 40.

The roughly 37 donors, aged roughly 6 to 100 years, were systemically healthy Caucasian individuals from Russia. Around 10 milliliters of peripheral blood were collected from each donor into EDTA-treated Vacutainer tubes. Ficoll-Paque density-gradient centrifugation was used to isolate PBMCs, with at least 6 million obtained per sample. Trizol reagent was used to extract total RNA from PBMCs, with at least 5.5 micrograms per sample. The percentages of naive CD45RAhigh/CD27high T cells were determined by flow cytometry on a PBMC aliquot from every donor. As to this clonotype: No antigen is known for it. Per-nucleotide qualities are absent, and no much larger clonotype sits a single base away.

The library was built by means of 5' RACE. Sequenced using an Illumina HiSeq 2500. A second PCR of about 6 to 11 cycles was performed with a sample-barcoded 5' primer and a J-beta primer mix. A unique molecular identifier was introduced onto each TCR beta cDNA molecule by a template-switch 5' adaptor carrying 12 random nucleotides. At least 2.5 million CDR3-containing paired-end reads were obtained from each sample. First-strand cDNA was synthesized from all RNA with the Mint cDNA synthesis kit, primed by a TRBC-specific oligonucleotide. After uracil-DNA glycosylase treatment, a first 18-cycle PCR used universal primers M1SS and BC2_uni_R on all cDNA. Under the source paper's analysis protocol: Each sample was normalized by randomly selecting 1 million high-quality reads, each carrying a distinct molecular identifier. Reads sharing molecular identifiers were discarded rather than binned into consensus sequences. MiTCR, run with a Q25 quality threshold and the strictest error-elimination algorithm, handled CDR3 identification, clonotype clustering and error correction. A nonparametric unseen species model using Euler transformation provided a lower-bound estimate of total TCR beta diversity. Clones were called with MiXCR by TCRdb after fastp trimmed the public reads at Q25, and only in-frame beta chains were retained. Rows are unified per CDR3 protein, each entry keeping the most common DNA and genes. The V and J calls come from TCRdb's annotation, not from the publication. The sample records some 1.4 million distinct CDR3 sequences, 42% of which are singletons. The top ten hold roughly 7.7% of the sample.

Trimming leaves V shorter by 5 bases and J shorter by 4 bases, with the junction holding 3 bases beyond the gene matches. Including cysteine and phenylalanine, the CDR3 has 15 amino acids. Solely the CDR3 DNA is kept, with 45 bases framed from the first base. The germline V gene gives CDR1 as SGHVS and CDR2 as FQNEAQ. The material sequenced was blood. The chain links TRBV7-8 with TRBJ2-3; 13 bases in the junction line up with TRBD2. The origin of this receptor is a young woman in good health. Here is the DNA: TGTGCCAGCAGCACACTAGCGGGAGGGCCAGATACGCAGTATTTT. Its amino acids are CASSTLAGGPDTQYF.